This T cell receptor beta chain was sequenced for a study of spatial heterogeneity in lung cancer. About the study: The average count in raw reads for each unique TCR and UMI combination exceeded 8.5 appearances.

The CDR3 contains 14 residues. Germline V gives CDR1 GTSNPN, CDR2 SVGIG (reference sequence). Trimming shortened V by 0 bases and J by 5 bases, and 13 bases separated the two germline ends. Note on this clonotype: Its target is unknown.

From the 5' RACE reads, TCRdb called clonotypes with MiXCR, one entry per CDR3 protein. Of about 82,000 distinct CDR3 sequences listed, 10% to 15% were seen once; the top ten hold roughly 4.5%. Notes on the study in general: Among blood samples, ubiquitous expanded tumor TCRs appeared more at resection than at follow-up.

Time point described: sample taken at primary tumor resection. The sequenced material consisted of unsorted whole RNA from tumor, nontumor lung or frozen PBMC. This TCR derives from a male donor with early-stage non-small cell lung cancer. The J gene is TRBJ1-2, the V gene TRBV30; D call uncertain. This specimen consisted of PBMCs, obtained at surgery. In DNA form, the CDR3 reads TGTGCCTGGAGTGTTGAACAGAGTTCTTATGGCTACACCTTC. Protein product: CAWSVEQSSYGYTF.